A single T cell receptor (beta chain) is shown here with its context. This sample is part of a study of technical replicates of blood from several donors. TCRdb's table, derived via immunoSEQ multiplex PCR, lists solely in-frame clones and lacks some. Altogether 75,000 to 90,000 clones are present, 85% to 95% being singletons, with the ten largest covering 0.3% to 0.45%. The CDR3 is made up of 14 amino acids. CDR1 and CDR2 (germline): SEHNR, FQNEAQ (reference sequence). V was trimmed by 5 bases and J by 4 bases, leaving 14 bases between them. Specimen: T cells isolated from PBMCs. This TCR was recovered from a human donor in good health. The V gene is TRBV7-9, the J gene TRBJ1-2; D unclear. CDR3 in DNA: TGTGCCAGCAGCCCCATAGCGGTCAGCTATGGCTACACCTTC. Translated: CASSPIAVSYGYTF. The full variable domain, its missing parts supplied by reference TRBV7-9 and TRBJ1-2, is DTGVSQNPRHKITKRGQNVTFRCDPISEHNRLYWYRQTLGQGPEFLTYFQNEAQLEKSRLLSDRFSAERPKGSFSTLEIQRTEQGDSAMYLCASSPIAVSYGYTFGSGTRLTVV.